These 16 T cell receptor beta chains came from one sample sequenced in a study of blood T cell repertoires in COVID-19. Only in-frame clones appear in the TCRdb table, and some are missing; sequencing was by immunoSEQ multiplex PCR. The table lists roughly 700,000 clones, about nine tenths of them singletons. Sequenced input: peripheral blood. The receptors here all came from a young woman with acute or convalescent COVID-19.

The chain has TRBV5-1 and TRBJ2-5; 9 bases map to TRBD2. From germline, CDR1 is SGHRS and CDR2 YFSETQ. The CDR3 length is 15 residues. Unmatched junction bases numbered 4, after V lost 0 bases and J lost 4 bases. The CDR3 protein is CASSLAAGGRETQYF. In DNA, the CDR3 is TGCGCCAGCAGCTTGGCCGCGGGGGGGCGAGAGACCCAGTACTTC.

This chain connects TRBV10-3 to TRBJ1-2; D gene ambiguous. Between the trimmed V and J ends, which lost 7 bases and 4 bases, there was a span of 13 bases. The CDR3 is made up of 13 amino acids. Germline loops: CDR1 ENHRY, CDR2 SYGVKD. The CDR3 here is CAINGGLGYGYTF. In DNA, the CDR3 is TGTGCCATCAATGGCGGCCTGGGCTATGGCTACACCTTC.

This clone appeared a single time. V and J are TRBV7-8 and TRBJ1-1; 9 bases are a match to TRBD1. The V gene's germline CDR1 is SGHVS and CDR2 FQNEAQ. This CDR3 spans 14 amino acids. With V trimmed by 5 bases and J by 5 bases, 6 bases remained unmatched. The CDR3 nucleotides read TGTGCCAGCAGCCCAACAGGGGGCAGGACTGAAGCTTTCTTT. It encodes CASSPTGGRTEAFF.

The J gene is TRBJ1-1, the V gene TRBV28, with TRBD1 identical over 9 bases. The V and J ends lost 5 bases and 5 bases, in that order; junction bases with no gene match: 6. The CDR3 length is 14 residues. Looked up from germline, CDR1 is MDHEN and CDR2 is SYDVKM. The CDR3 here is CASSPRQGGTEAFF. CDR3 in DNA: TGTGCCAGCAGTCCCAGACAGGGGGGAACTGAAGCTTTCTTT.

The chain carries TRBV28 and TRBJ2-7; D possibly corresponds to TRBD2 (6 bases). Germline CDR1 reads MDHEN; CDR2 reads SYDVKM. The CDR3 loop spans 14 amino acids. The V and J ends lost 8 bases and 4 bases respectively, with 18 bases between them. The CDR3 nucleotides read TGTGCCAGCGGGCTCGGGGCGGGAAGGTACGAGCAGTACTTC. Its protein is CASGLGAGRYEQYF.

This rearrangement joins TRBV5-7 to TRBJ2-2, with 8 bases lining up with TRBD1. TRBV5-7 is annotated as an ORF whose role is uncertain. This CDR3 has 15 amino acids. V shed 2 bases and J 2 bases; nucleotides not matched to a gene: 2. CDR3 amino acids: CASSFDRGNTGELFF. The CDR3, as DNA: TGTGCCAGCAGCTTCGACAGGGGTAACACCGGGGAGCTGTTTTTT.

V and J are TRBV28 and TRBJ2-7, with TRBD2 matching 9 bases. J was trimmed by 5 bases and V by 9 bases; bases with no gene match: 14. CDR1 MDHEN and CDR2 SYDVKM come from the germline V gene. The CDR3 totals 15 residues. The CDR3 DNA is TGTGCCAGTACCCTTGGCGGGGGGGCTGTTAACGAGCAGTACTTC. As protein: CASTLGGGAVNEQYF.

This clone was seen only a few times. This chain links TRBV25-1 with TRBJ2-1, with a tentative D call TRBD1 (6 bases). Germline loops: CDR1 MGHDK, CDR2 SYGVNS. The CDR3 has 18 residues. Trimming removed 4 bases from V and 1 base from J, with 20 bases in between. CDR3 region: CASSGTGYRMLSYNEQFF. For the CDR3, the DNA is TGTGCCAGCAGTGGCACAGGGTACCGCATGCTATCCTACAATGAGCAGTTCTTC.

The chain carries TRBV20-1 and TRBJ1-2; D is ambiguous. The CDR3 sequence is 11 residues long. Per the germline V gene, CDR1 is DFQATT and CDR2 is SNEGSKA (reference sequence). The chain's CDR3 is CTAVFNYGYTF. The CDR3 region has the DNA TGCACCGCAGTGTTTAACTATGGCTACACCTTC.

The chain links TRBV7-2 to TRBJ2-7; D gene uncertain. Germline assignment: CDR1 SGHTA and CDR2 FQGNSA. Trimming stripped 1 base from V and 4 bases from J, with 11 bases between. This CDR3 comprises 14 residues. This CDR3 reads CASSLGALLYEQYF. CDR3 DNA sequence: TGTGCCAGCAGCTTAGGGGCTCTCCTTTACGAGCAGTACTTC.

This clone occurred a few times. The chain couples TRBV6-4 to TRBJ2-3; possible D gene TRBD1, 6 bases. V lost 2 bases and J lost 4, with 16 bases in between. Germline CDR1 MRHNA, CDR2 SNTAGT. This CDR3 comprises 16 residues. In DNA form, the CDR3 reads TGTGCCAGCAGTGACGGTACTCTAGCAGGGGCAGATACGCAGTATTTT. It specifies CASSDGTLAGADTQYF.

The rearrangement joins TRBV27 to TRBJ2-2; TRBD2 matches 7 bases. The V and J ends lost 4 bases and 13 bases, in that order; junction bases with no gene match: 15. This CDR3 contains 15 residues. In germline, CDR1 is MNHEY, CDR2 SMNVEV (reference sequence). The DNA for the CDR3 is TGTGCCAGCAGTTCAAGCGGGACCCCGCAGACGCGGCTGTTTTTT. It encodes CASSSSGTPQTRLFF.

V gene TRBV6-1 combines with J gene TRBJ2-1; 14 bases line up with TRBD2. Germline values: CDR1 MNHNS, CDR2 SASEGT. CDR3 size: 16 residues. V lost 2 bases and J lost 9; bases outside the gene matches: 6. The CDR3: CASSEPGLAGAPEQFF. The DNA of the CDR3 is TGTGCCAGCAGTGAACCGGGACTAGCGGGGGCTCCTGAGCAGTTCTTC.

The chain uses TRBV28 and TRBJ1-1; D is possibly TRBD1 (5 bases). The CDR3 runs 17 residues. The ends were cut back, 2 bases at V and 2 bases at J, with 18 bases in the middle. The germline CDR1 and CDR2 sequences are MDHEN and SYDVKM. The CDR3 region is CASSLRRDVGVNTEAFF. DNA for the CDR3: TGTGCCAGCAGTTTAAGGCGGGATGTGGGGGTTAACACTGAAGCTTTCTTT.

This chain uses TRBV21-1 with TRBJ1-2; the D call of TRBD1 is as the table states it, not checked on the DNA. TRBV21-1 is classified as a pseudogene. The CDR3 length is 14 residues. This chain's CDR3 is CASSKFMQQDGYTF. The CDR3 nucleotides read TGTGCCAGCAGCAAATTTATGCAGCAGGATGGCTACACCTTC.

The rearrangement uses TRBV12-5 and TRBJ1-5; 7 bases are a match to TRBD1. The CDR3 extends over 19 amino acids. V shed 1 base and J 0 bases; nucleotides not matched to a gene: 12. Germline values: CDR1 LGHNT, CDR2 FRNRAP. CDR3 amino acids: CASGLGFTGVGDSNQPQHF. The CDR3 DNA sequence: TGTGCTAGTGGTTTGGGTTTTACAGGGGTCGGGGATAGCAATCAGCCCCAGCATTTT.